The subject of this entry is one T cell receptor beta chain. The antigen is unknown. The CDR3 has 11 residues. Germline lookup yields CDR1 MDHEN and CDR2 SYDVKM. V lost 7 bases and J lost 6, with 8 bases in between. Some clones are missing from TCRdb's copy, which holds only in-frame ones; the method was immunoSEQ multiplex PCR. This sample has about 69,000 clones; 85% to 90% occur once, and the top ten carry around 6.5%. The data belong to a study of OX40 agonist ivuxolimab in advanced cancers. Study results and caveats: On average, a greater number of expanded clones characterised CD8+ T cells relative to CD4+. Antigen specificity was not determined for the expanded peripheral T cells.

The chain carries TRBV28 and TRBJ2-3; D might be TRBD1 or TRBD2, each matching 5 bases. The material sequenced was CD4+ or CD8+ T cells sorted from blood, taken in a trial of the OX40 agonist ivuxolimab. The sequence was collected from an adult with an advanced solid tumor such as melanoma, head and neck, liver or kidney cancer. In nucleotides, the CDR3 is TGTGCCAGCACCAGGGAGGATACGCAGTATTTT. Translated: CASTREDTQYF.